These T cell receptor beta chains were read from a single sample in a study of post-analysis software for immune sequencing data. One entry per CDR3 protein results from TCRdb running MiXCR on the PCR reads. The repertoire has more than 350,000 distinct CDR3 sequences, less than 40% of them found once; the top ten carry about 7.6%. Source material: blood. These TCRs come from a girl aged 2 to 9 with multiple sclerosis. Each CDR3 is given with its conserved first and last residue. The D gene is left open where the match is weak. A clone size is listed for some rows: how often the clone was seen (once, few, many), or a class if it is expanded.

v_call: TRBV28
clone_size: -
cdr3_length: 15
d_call: -
j_call: TRBJ2-1
cdr3_aa: CASSLWPWLYNEQFF
cdr3_nt: TGTGCCAGCAGTTTATGGCCCTGGTTGTACAATGAGCAGTTCTTC

v_call: TRBV7-3
clone_size: few
cdr3_length: 16
d_call: -
j_call: TRBJ2-3
cdr3_aa: CASSLKLGSGTDTQYF
cdr3_nt: TGTGCCAGCAGCTTAAAACTGGGTTCGGGCACAGATACGCAGTATTTT

v_call: TRBV10-3
clone_size: -
cdr3_length: 14
d_call: -
j_call: TRBJ2-3
cdr3_aa: CAIRVRASTDTQYF
cdr3_nt: TGTGCCATCAGGGTTCGGGCCAGCACAGATACGCAGTATTTT

v_call: TRBV6-5
clone_size: -
cdr3_length: 14
d_call: -
j_call: TRBJ2-7
cdr3_aa: CASSYSKGDYEQYF
cdr3_nt: TGTGCCAGCAGTTACTCGAAAGGGGATTACGAGCAGTACTTC

v_call: TRBV7-2
clone_size: few
cdr3_length: 12
d_call: -
j_call: TRBJ2-5
cdr3_aa: CASRGLQETQYF
cdr3_nt: TGTGCCAGCCGGGGATTACAAGAGACCCAGTACTTC

v_call: TRBV18
clone_size: -
cdr3_length: 13
d_call: TRBD1
j_call: TRBJ1-2
cdr3_aa: CASSPGTDNGYTF
cdr3_nt: TGTGCCAGCTCACCTGGGACAGACAATGGCTACACCTTC

v_call: TRBV15
clone_size: -
cdr3_length: 13
d_call: -
j_call: TRBJ2-3
cdr3_aa: CASRTGGADTQYF
cdr3_nt: TGTGCCTCCAGAACCGGGGGCGCAGATACGCAGTATTTT

v_call: TRBV18
clone_size: many
cdr3_length: 11
d_call: -
j_call: TRBJ2-5
cdr3_aa: CASSQQETQYF
cdr3_nt: TGTGCCAGCAGCCAACAAGAGACCCAGTACTTC

v_call: TRBV3-1
clone_size: -
cdr3_length: 16
d_call: TRBD2
j_call: TRBJ2-5
cdr3_aa: CASTSRGLVTQETQYF
cdr3_nt: TGTGCCAGCACCTCCCGTGGACTAGTCACACAAGAGACCCAGTACTTC

v_call: TRBV2
clone_size: -
cdr3_length: 15
d_call: -
j_call: TRBJ2-1
cdr3_aa: CASSDSGRFVNEQFF
cdr3_nt: TGTGCCAGCAGTGATTCGGGAAGGTTTGTCAATGAGCAGTTCTTC

v_call: TRBV7-9
clone_size: -
cdr3_length: 16
d_call: TRBD1
j_call: TRBJ2-5
cdr3_aa: CAIETGGRSLLKTQYF
cdr3_nt: TGTGCCATCGAGACAGGGGGGCGCTCCCTTCTGAAGACCCAGTACTTC

v_call: TRBV28
clone_size: -
cdr3_length: 15
d_call: -
j_call: TRBJ2-5
cdr3_aa: CASSFTGTSIREQYF
cdr3_nt: TGTGCCAGCAGTTTCACCGGGACATCCATACGGGAGCAGTACTTC

v_call: TRBV7-3
clone_size: few
cdr3_length: 17
d_call: -
j_call: TRBJ2-1
cdr3_aa: CASSLTLNPGPYNEQFF
cdr3_nt: TGTGCCAGCAGCTTAACCTTGAACCCGGGCCCCTACAATGAGCAGTTCTTC

v_call: TRBV5-6
clone_size: -
cdr3_length: 14
d_call: -
j_call: TRBJ1-1
cdr3_aa: CASSLLGADTEAFF
cdr3_nt: TGTGCCAGCAGCTTGCTGGGGGCGGATACTGAAGCTTTCTTT

v_call: TRBV7-3
clone_size: many
cdr3_length: 14
d_call: -
j_call: TRBJ1-2
cdr3_aa: CASSRRPGNYGYTF
cdr3_nt: TGTGCCAGCAGCCGCAGGCCAGGGAACTATGGCTACACCTTC

v_call: TRBV4-1
clone_size: -
cdr3_length: 15
d_call: TRBD1
j_call: TRBJ2-7
cdr3_aa: CASSQGQGDPYEQYF
cdr3_nt: TGCGCCAGCAGCCAAGGGCAGGGGGACCCCTACGAGCAGTACTTC

v_call: TRBV29-1
clone_size: few
cdr3_length: 14
d_call: TRBD1
j_call: TRBJ2-7
cdr3_aa: CSLYIRDRGYVQYF
cdr3_nt: TGCAGCCTATACATCCGGGACAGGGGTTACGTGCAGTACTTC

v_call: TRBV5-1
clone_size: many
cdr3_length: 16
d_call: TRBD2
j_call: TRBJ2-7
cdr3_aa: CASSLAVAGGSYEQYF
cdr3_nt: TGCGCCAGCAGCTTGGCTGTAGCGGGGGGCTCCTACGAGCAGTACTTC

v_call: TRBV9
clone_size: few
cdr3_length: 11
d_call: -
j_call: TRBJ2-1
cdr3_aa: CASSANNEQFF
cdr3_nt: TGTGCCAGCAGCGCCAATAATGAGCAGTTCTTC

v_call: TRBV24-1
clone_size: -
cdr3_length: 15
d_call: -
j_call: TRBJ1-4
cdr3_aa: CATSDARDADEKLFF
cdr3_nt: TGTGCCACCAGTGATGCCCGGGATGCTGATGAAAAACTGTTTTTT

v_call: TRBV5-6
clone_size: -
cdr3_length: 15
d_call: TRBD2
j_call: TRBJ2-7
cdr3_aa: CTSSKTSGSLDEQYF
cdr3_nt: TGTACCAGCAGCAAGACTAGCGGGAGCTTGGACGAGCAGTACTTC

v_call: TRBV20-1
clone_size: few
cdr3_length: 14
d_call: -
j_call: TRBJ1-2
cdr3_aa: CSARKTQGYNGYTF
cdr3_nt: TGCAGTGCTAGAAAAACACAGGGCTACAATGGCTACACCTTC

v_call: TRBV10-3
clone_size: -
cdr3_length: 15
d_call: TRBD2
j_call: TRBJ2-1
cdr3_aa: CAISGGQRGGGEQFF
cdr3_nt: TGTGCCATCAGCGGGGGCCAGCGGGGGGGGGGTGAGCAGTTCTTC

v_call: TRBV20-1
clone_size: -
cdr3_length: 14
d_call: -
j_call: TRBJ2-7
cdr3_aa: CSASRPRGAYEQYF
cdr3_nt: TGCAGTGCTAGCCGACCCCGGGGGGCGTACGAGCAGTACTTC

v_call: TRBV7-9
clone_size: -
cdr3_length: 14
d_call: TRBD2
j_call: TRBJ2-7
cdr3_aa: CASSKPGLAGEQYF
cdr3_nt: TGTGCCAGCAGCAAACCGGGACTAGCGGGCGAGCAGTACTTC

v_call: TRBV12-3/TRBV12-4
clone_size: -
cdr3_length: 13
d_call: -
j_call: TRBJ2-7
cdr3_aa: CASSKAVFYEQYF
cdr3_nt: TGTGCCAGCAGTAAAGCAGTGTTCTACGAGCAGTACTTC

v_call: TRBV20-1
clone_size: few
cdr3_length: 13
d_call: -
j_call: TRBJ2-1
cdr3_aa: CSAPRAGPNEQFF
cdr3_nt: TGCAGTGCTCCCCGGGCTGGACCCAATGAGCAGTTCTTC

v_call: TRBV15
clone_size: -
cdr3_length: 14
d_call: -
j_call: TRBJ2-5
cdr3_aa: CATSRDEGAETQYF
cdr3_nt: TGTGCCACCAGCAGAGATGAGGGTGCCGAGACCCAGTACTTC

v_call: TRBV28
clone_size: -
cdr3_length: 17
d_call: -
j_call: TRBJ2-3
cdr3_aa: CASSPWRSSERTDTQYF
cdr3_nt: TGTGCCAGCAGTCCTTGGAGGAGTAGCGAGCGCACAGATACGCAGTATTTT